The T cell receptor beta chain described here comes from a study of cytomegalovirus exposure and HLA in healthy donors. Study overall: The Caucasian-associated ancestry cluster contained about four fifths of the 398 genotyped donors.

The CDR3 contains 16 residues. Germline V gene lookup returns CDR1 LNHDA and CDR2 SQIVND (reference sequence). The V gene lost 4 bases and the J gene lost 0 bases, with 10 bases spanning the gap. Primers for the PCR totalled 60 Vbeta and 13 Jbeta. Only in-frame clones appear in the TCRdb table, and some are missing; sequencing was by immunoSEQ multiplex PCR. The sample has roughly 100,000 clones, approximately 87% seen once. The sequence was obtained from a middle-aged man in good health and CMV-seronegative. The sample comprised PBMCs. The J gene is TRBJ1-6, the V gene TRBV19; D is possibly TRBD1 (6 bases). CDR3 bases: TGTGCCAGTAGTACCACAGGGAACTCCTATAATTCACCCCTCCACTTT. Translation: CASSTTGNSYNSPLHF.